The clone carrying this T cell receptor (beta chain) was recorded a few times. TCRdb redid the calling of the RT-PCR reads with MiXCR, one entry per CDR3 protein. This table holds about 680,000 distinct CDR3 sequences, 12% to 15% found once. V lost 0 bases and J lost 3, with 16 bases in between. This CDR3 is 16 amino acids long. CDR1 and CDR2 from the germline V gene are SGHRS and YFSETQ. The gene calls are TRBV5-1 and TRBJ2-7; D tentatively fits TRBD1 or TRBD2 (5 bases each). This sequence was found in a female donor in good health, serving as a healthy control. Sequencing was carried out using memory CD4+ T cells from blood. CDR3 sequence: CASSLAPGTDLYEQYF. CDR3 sequence (DNA): TGCGCCAGCAGCTTGGCCCCCGGGACGGACCTCTACGAGCAGTACTTC.